A selection of T cell receptor beta chains follows, all from one sample in a study of blood T cells in healthy people across ages. Via MiXCR, TCRdb re-called the 5' RACE reads, giving one row per CDR3 protein. The sample carries 1.5 million to 2 million distinct CDR3 sequences, 28% recorded once. Sequencing was done on a sample of blood. The receptors were gathered from a woman younger than 45 in good health. Each CDR3 is given with its conserved first and last residue. Each record gives: clone size, J gene, D gene, V gene, CDR3 DNA, CDR3 protein. D genes are given only for firm matches. Some rows have no size entry. The others give once, few or many, or a class for an expanded clone.

many TRBJ2-3 . TRBV6-5 TGTGCCAGCAGTTACTCGGGAGTCACAGATACGCAGTATTTT CASSYSGVTDTQYF
. TRBJ2-1 . TRBV4-1 TGCGCCGGCAGCCAAGGGTTTCGGGGACCGGGTGAGCAGTTCTTC CAGSQGFRGPGEQFF
few TRBJ2-1 . TRBV11-2 TGTGCCAGCAGCTTAGGTAGCGTATTCTACAATGAGCAGTTCTTC CASSLGSVFYNEQFF
few TRBJ2-4 . TRBV6-2/TRBV6-3 TGTGCCAGCAGGGACGGGGCTGCTTCCATTCAGTACTTC CASRDGAASIQYF
. TRBJ2-1 TRBD1 TRBV6-5 TGTGCCAGCTACGCGGGACAGGGGTTTGAGCAGTTCTTC CASYAGQGFEQFF
few TRBJ1-5 . TRBV5-1 TGCGCCAGCAGCTTGTGGGGGGCAGATCAGCCCCAGCATTTT CASSLWGADQPQHF
. TRBJ1-2 TRBD1 TRBV2 TGTGCCAGCAGACCACAGGGGGCTTATGGCTACACCTTC CASRPQGAYGYTF
many TRBJ1-4 . TRBV4-2 TGTGCCAGCAGCCAAGATATTGCAGGGGCGGAAAAACTGTTTTTT CASSQDIAGAEKLFF
many TRBJ2-1 TRBD2 TRBV27 TGTGCCAGCAGCGGGAGGGGGGGCTGGTACAATGAGCAGTTCTTC CASSGRGGWYNEQFF
few TRBJ2-7 . TRBV5-1 TGCGCCAGCAGCTTGCCCTTGGGCAGGGAGTTCGACGAGCAGTACTTC CASSLPLGREFDEQYF
many TRBJ2-3 TRBD2 TRBV20-1 TGCAGTGCTAGGCTAGGGACTAGCGGCACAGATACGCAGTATTTT CSARLGTSGTDTQYF
. TRBJ2-2 . TRBV12-3/TRBV12-4 TGTGCCAGCAGTTTAAGTAGGCAGGCGAACACCGGGGAGCTGTTTTTT CASSLSRQANTGELFF
many TRBJ2-7 . TRBV27 TGTGCCAGCAGGAGGGACGGCCCCTACGAGCAGTACTTC CASRRDGPYEQYF
. TRBJ2-1 TRBD2 TRBV28 TGTGCCACCAGTATGAGCGGGGGGGTTAACAATGAGCAGTTCTTC CATSMSGGVNNEQFF
few TRBJ2-7 . TRBV6-5 TGTGCCAGCAGTTACTCGAAGGTACAGGCAACCCACGAGCAGTACTTC CASSYSKVQATHEQYF
. TRBJ2-5 TRBD2 TRBV6-1 TGTGCCAGCAGTGAAGCCCCCGGACTAGCAGTAGAGACCCAGTACTTC CASSEAPGLAVETQYF
. TRBJ2-3 . TRBV12-5 TGTGCTAGTGGTTTTTTAGAAACGGATACGCGGTATTTT CASGFLETDTRYF
few TRBJ2-3 TRBD1 TRBV18 TGTGCCAGCTCGCCCGGGACAGGGAAAGCAGATACGCAGTATTTT CASSPGTGKADTQYF
few TRBJ2-3 . TRBV29-1 TGCAGCGCCCGCCTCGGACTCTCAGATACGCAGTATTTT CSARLGLSDTQYF
many TRBJ1-6 . TRBV20-1 TGCAGTGCTAGATATAAAGCACAGAGCTATAATTCACCCCTCCACTTT CSARYKAQSYNSPLHF
few TRBJ1-5 . TRBV12-3/TRBV12-4 TGTGCCAGCAGTACCCGACAGAGCAGCAATCAGCCCCAGCATTTT CASSTRQSSNQPQHF
. TRBJ2-5 . TRBV12-5 TGTGCTAGTGGCGGCGGAGGTCAAGAGACCCAGTACTTC CASGGGGQETQYF
few TRBJ2-1 . TRBV2 TGTGCCAGCAGTGAGGAGGTCGGGACCTACAATGAGCAGTTCTTC CASSEEVGTYNEQFF
many TRBJ2-7 . TRBV12-5 TGTGCTAGTGGTTTCATCCTAGGGAACGCCTACGAGCAGTACTTC CASGFILGNAYEQYF
few TRBJ2-5 . TRBV2 TGTGCCTCCTCGATGGGTTATGAAGAGACCCAGTACTTC CASSMGYEETQYF
. TRBJ2-3 . TRBV12-3/TRBV12-4 TGTGCCAGCAGCTCCATGGGGGGAGCCGCTGATACGCAGTATTTT CASSSMGGAADTQYF